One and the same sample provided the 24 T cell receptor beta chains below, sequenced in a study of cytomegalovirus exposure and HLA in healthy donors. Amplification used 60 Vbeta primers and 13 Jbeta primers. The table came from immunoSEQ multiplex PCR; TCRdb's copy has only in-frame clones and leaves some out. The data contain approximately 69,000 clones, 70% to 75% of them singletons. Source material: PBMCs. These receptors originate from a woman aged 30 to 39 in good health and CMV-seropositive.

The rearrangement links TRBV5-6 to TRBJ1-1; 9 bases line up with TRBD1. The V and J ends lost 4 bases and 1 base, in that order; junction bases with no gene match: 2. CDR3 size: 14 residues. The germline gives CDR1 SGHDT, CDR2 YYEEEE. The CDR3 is CASSQTGGNTEAFF. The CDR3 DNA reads TGTGCCAGCAGCCAGACAGGGGGGAACACTGAAGCTTTCTTT.

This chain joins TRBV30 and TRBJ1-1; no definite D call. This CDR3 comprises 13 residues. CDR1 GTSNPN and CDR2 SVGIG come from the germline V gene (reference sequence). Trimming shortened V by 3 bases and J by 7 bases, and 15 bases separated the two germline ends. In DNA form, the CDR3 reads TGTGCCTGGAGAGTGGCGCCCCGGGTTGAAGCTTTCTTT. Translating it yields CAWRVAPRVEAFF.

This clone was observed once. CDR3 DNA: TGTGCCAGCCGGCGGGCGGAACACAATGAGCAGTTCTTC. Translated: CASRRAEHNEQFF. The V and J genes are TRBV6-5 and TRBJ2-1; TRBD2 is a possible D gene (5 bases). CDR1 and CDR2 (germline): MNHEY, SVGAGI. V lost 8 bases and J 5 bases, leaving 13 bases between the germline ends. This CDR3 is built from 13 residues.

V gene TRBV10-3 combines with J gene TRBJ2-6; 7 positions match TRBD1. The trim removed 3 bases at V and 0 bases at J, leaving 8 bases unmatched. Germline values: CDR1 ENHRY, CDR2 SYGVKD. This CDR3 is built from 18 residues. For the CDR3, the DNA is TGTGCCATCAGTGAAGGACAGGCGGCCTTCTCTGGGGCCAACGTCCTGACTTTC. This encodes CAISEGQAAFSGANVLTF.

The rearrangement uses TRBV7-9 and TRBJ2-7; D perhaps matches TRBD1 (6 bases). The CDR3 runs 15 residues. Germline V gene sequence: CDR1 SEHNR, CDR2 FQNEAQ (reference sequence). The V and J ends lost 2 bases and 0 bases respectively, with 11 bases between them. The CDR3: CASSLTLDSSYEQYF. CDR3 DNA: TGTGCCAGCAGCTTAACCCTGGACAGCTCCTACGAGCAGTACTTC.

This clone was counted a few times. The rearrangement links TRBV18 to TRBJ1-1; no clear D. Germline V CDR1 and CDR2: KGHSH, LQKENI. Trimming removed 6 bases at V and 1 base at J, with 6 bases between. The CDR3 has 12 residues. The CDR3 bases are TGTGCCAGCTCTCATTCGAACACTGAAGCTTTCTTT. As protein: CASSHSNTEAFF.

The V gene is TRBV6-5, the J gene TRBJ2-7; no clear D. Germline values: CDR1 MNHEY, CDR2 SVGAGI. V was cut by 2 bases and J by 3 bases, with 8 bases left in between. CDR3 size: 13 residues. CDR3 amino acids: CASSYGTGYEQYF. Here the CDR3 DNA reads TGTGCCAGCAGTTACGGCACGGGCTACGAGCAGTACTTC.

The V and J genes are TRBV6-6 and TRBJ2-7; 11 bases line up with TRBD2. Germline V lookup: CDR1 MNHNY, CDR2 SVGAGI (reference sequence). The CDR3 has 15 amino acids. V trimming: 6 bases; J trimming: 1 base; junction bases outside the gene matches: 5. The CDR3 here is CASRTGTSGSYEQYF. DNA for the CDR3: TGTGCCAGCAGAACCGGGACTAGCGGATCCTACGAGCAGTACTTC.

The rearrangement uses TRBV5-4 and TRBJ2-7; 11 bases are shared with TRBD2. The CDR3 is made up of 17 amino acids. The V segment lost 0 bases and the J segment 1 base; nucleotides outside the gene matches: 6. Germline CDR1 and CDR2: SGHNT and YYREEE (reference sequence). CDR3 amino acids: CASSLGLAGTLSYEQYF. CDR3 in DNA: TGTGCCAGCAGCTTGGGACTAGCGGGGACCCTATCCTACGAGCAGTACTTC. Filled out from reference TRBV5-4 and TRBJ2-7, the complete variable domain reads ETGVTQSPTHLIKTRGQQVTLRCSSQSGHNTVSWYQQALGQGPQFIFQYYREEENGRGNFPPRFSGLQFPNYSSELNVNALELDDSALYLCASSLGLAGTLSYEQYFGPGTRLTVT.

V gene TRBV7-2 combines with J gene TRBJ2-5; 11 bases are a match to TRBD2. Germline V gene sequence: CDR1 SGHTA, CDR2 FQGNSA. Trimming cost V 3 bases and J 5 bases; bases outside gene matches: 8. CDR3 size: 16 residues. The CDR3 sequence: CASSLARLAGTETQYF. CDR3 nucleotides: TGTGCCAGCAGCTTGGCCCGACTAGCGGGAACGGAGACCCAGTACTTC.

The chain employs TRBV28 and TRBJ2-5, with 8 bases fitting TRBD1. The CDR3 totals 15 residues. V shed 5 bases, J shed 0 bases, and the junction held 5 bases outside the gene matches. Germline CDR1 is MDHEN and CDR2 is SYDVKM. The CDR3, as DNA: TGTGCCAGCAGTGACAGGGGCCGGTACCAAGAGACCCAGTACTTC. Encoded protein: CASSDRGRYQETQYF.

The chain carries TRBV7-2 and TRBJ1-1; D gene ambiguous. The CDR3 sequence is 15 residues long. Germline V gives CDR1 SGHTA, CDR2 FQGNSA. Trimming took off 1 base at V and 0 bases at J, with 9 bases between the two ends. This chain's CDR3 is CASSLDRVMNTEAFF. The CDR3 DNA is TGTGCCAGCAGCTTAGACCGGGTTATGAACACTGAAGCTTTCTTT. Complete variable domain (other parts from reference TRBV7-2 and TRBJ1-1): GAGVSQSPSNKVTEKGKDVELRCDPISGHTALYWYRQSLGQGLEFLIYFQGNSAPDKSGLPSDRFSAERTGGSVSTLTIQRTQQEDSAVYLCASSLDRVMNTEAFFGQGTRLTVV.

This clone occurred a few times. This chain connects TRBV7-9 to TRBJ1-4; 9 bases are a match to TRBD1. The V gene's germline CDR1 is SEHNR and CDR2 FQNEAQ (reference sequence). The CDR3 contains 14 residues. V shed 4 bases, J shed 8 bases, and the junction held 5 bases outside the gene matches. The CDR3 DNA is TGTGCCAGCAGCTCGGGACAGGGAAGAGAAAAACTGTTTTTT. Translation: CASSSGQGREKLFF.

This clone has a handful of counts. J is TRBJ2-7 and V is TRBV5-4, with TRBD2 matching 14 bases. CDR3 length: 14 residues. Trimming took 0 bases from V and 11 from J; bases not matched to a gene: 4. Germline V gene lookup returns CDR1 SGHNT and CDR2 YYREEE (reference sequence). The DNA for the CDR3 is TGTGCCAGCAGCTTGGCCGGGACTAGCGGGAGCGAGTACTTC. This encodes CASSLAGTSGSEYF. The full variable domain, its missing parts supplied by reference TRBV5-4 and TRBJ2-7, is ETGVTQSPTHLIKTRGQQVTLRCSSQSGHNTVSWYQQALGQGPQFIFQYYREEENGRGNFPPRFSGLQFPNYSSELNVNALELDDSALYLCASSLAGTSGSEYFGPGTRLTVT.

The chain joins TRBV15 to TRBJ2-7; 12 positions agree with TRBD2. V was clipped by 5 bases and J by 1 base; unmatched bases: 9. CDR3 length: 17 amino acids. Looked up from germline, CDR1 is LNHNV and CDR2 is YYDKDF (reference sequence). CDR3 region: CATSPRTSGKESYEQYF. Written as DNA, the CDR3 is TGTGCCACCAGCCCCCGGACTAGCGGGAAGGAGTCCTACGAGCAGTACTTC.

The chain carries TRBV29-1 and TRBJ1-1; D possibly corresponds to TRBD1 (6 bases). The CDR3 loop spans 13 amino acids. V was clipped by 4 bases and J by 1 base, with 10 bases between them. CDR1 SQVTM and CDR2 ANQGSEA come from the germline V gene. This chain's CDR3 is CSVGRGPNTEAFF. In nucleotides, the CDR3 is TGCAGCGTTGGCAGGGGACCGAACACTGAAGCTTTCTTT.

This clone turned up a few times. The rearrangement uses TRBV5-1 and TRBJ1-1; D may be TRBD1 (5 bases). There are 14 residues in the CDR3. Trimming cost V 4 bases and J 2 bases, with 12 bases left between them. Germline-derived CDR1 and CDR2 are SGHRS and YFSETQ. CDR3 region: CASSRDSVNTEAFF. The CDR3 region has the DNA TGCGCCAGCAGCCGCGACAGTGTCAACACTGAAGCTTTCTTT.

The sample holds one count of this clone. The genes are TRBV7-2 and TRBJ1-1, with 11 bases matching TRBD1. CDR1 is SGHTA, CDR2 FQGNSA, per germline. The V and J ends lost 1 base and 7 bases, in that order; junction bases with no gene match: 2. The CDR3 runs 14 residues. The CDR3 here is CASSLGTGGGEAFF. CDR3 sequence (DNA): TGTGCCAGCAGCTTAGGGACAGGGGGCGGTGAAGCTTTCTTT.

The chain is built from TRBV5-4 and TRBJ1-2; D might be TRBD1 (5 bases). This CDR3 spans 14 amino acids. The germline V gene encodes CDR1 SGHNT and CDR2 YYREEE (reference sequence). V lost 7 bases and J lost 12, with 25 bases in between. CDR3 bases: TGTGCCAGCTCCCCCTTCAGGGTCATCGTTCCGGACACCTTC. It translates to CASSPFRVIVPDTF.

In DNA form, the CDR3 reads TGTGCCAGTAGTATCAGCGTCAATCAGCCCCAGCATTTT. This gives the protein CASSISVNQPQHF. V gene TRBV19 combines with J gene TRBJ1-5; D unresolved. The V and J ends lost 3 bases and 3 bases respectively, with 6 bases between them. Germline CDR1 and CDR2: LNHDA and SQIVND (reference sequence). This CDR3 comprises 13 residues.

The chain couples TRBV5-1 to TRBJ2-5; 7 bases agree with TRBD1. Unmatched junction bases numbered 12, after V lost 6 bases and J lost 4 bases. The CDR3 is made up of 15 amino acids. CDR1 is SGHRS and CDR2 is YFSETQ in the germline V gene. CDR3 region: CASTPMGTERETQYF. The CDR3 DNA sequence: TGCGCCAGCACCCCCATGGGGACAGAGCGAGAGACCCAGTACTTC. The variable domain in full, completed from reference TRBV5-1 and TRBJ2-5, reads KAGVTQTPRYLIKTRGQQVTLSCSPISGHRSVSWYQQTPGQGLQFLFEYFSETQRNKGNFPGRFSGRQFSNSRSEMNVSTLELGDSALYLCASTPMGTERETQYFGPGTRLLVL.

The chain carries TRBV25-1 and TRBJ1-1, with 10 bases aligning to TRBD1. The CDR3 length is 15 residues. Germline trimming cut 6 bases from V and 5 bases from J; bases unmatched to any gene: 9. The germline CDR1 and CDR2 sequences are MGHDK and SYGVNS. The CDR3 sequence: CASSGTGAGGTEAFF. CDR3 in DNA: TGTGCCAGCAGCGGGACAGGGGCGGGGGGGACTGAAGCTTTCTTT.

This CDR3 is CASSLTGTSYNEQFF. The CDR3 region has the DNA TGCGCCAGCAGCCTAACCGGGACTAGCTACAATGAGCAGTTCTTC. V usage is TRBV5-1 and J usage is TRBJ2-1, with 8 positions matching TRBD2. V shed 4 bases and J 3 bases; nucleotides not matched to a gene: 6. This CDR3 comprises 15 residues. Germline loops: CDR1 SGHRS, CDR2 YFSETQ.

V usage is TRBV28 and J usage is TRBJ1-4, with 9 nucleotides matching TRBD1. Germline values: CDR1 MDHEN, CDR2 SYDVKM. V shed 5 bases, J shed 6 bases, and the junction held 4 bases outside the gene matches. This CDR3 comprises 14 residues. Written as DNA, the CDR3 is TGTGCCAGCAGTGGGGGACAGGGATATGAAAAACTGTTTTTT. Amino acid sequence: CASSGGQGYEKLFF.